A single sample gave rise to the 9 T cell receptor beta chains below, sequenced in a study of OX40 agonist ivuxolimab in advanced cancers. The table came from immunoSEQ multiplex PCR; TCRdb's copy has only in-frame clones and leaves some out. The table has 83,000 or so clones, about 86% seen once; the top ten hold 1.5% to 2%. The sequencing used CD4+ or CD8+ T cells sorted from blood, collected in a trial of the OX40 agonist ivuxolimab. The origin of the receptors is an adult with an advanced solid tumor such as melanoma, head and neck, liver or kidney cancer.

The J gene is TRBJ1-4, the V gene TRBV5-6; D is undetermined. This CDR3 has 14 residues. Germline loops: CDR1 SGHDT, CDR2 YYEEEE. Trimming pared 3 bases from V and 5 bases from J, leaving 11 bases between. The CDR3 loop is CASSSGGRNEKLFF. The DNA for the CDR3 is TGTGCCAGCAGCTCTGGTGGTCGGAATGAAAAACTGTTTTTT.

The chain carries TRBV5-1 and TRBJ1-4; D is undetermined. The germline CDR1 and CDR2 sequences are SGHRS and YFSETQ. Trimming shortened V by 3 bases and J by 6 bases, and 15 bases separated the two germline ends. The CDR3 is 15 amino acids. This CDR3 reads CASSSNTLSDEKLFF. CDR3 in DNA: TGCGCCAGCAGCTCAAACACCCTTTCGGATGAAAAACTGTTTTTT.

The chain combines TRBV5-4 with TRBJ2-3, with 8 bases lining up with TRBD2. Germline lookup yields CDR1 SGHNT and CDR2 YYREEE (reference sequence). The CDR3 contains 17 residues. Trimming took 2 bases from V and 2 from J; bases not matched to a gene: 10. CDR3 sequence reads: CASSFLIAGSTTDTQYF. The CDR3 nucleotides are TGTGCCAGCAGCTTCCTTATAGCGGGGTCGACCACAGATACGCAGTATTTT.

To note about this clone: Distinct nucleotide sequences in the sample also encode this CDR3. This sequence joins TRBV4-3 and TRBJ1-1, with D perhaps TRBD1 (5 bases). CDR1 and CDR2 (germline): LGHNA, YSLEER. CDR3 length equals 14 residues. V was cut by 4 bases and J by 2 bases, with 11 bases left in between. CDR3 bases: TGCGCCAGCAGCCCAGGGACGGTTAACACTGAAGCTTTCTTT. The encoded protein is CASSPGTVNTEAFF.

The chain links TRBV6-6 to TRBJ1-6; 7 nucleotides agree with TRBD1. CDR1 is MNHNY and CDR2 is SVGAGI in the germline V gene (reference sequence). The CDR3 contains 15 residues. Losses at the gene ends were 1 base for V and 9 bases for J; bases not matched to a gene: 6. The CDR3 reads CASSYYGRGSSPLHF. The CDR3 region has the DNA TGTGCCAGCAGTTACTACGGCAGGGGGAGTTCACCCCTCCACTTT.

The rearrangement uses TRBV4-1 and TRBJ1-5, with D perhaps TRBD1 (6 bases). Looked up from germline, CDR1 is MGHRA and CDR2 is YSYEKL. The CDR3 extends over 17 amino acids. V was trimmed by 3 bases and J by 0 bases, leaving 15 bases between them. The CDR3 here is CASSHHRTAYSNQPQHF. CDR3 DNA: TGCGCCAGCAGCCATCACCGGACAGCCTATAGCAATCAGCCCCAGCATTTT.

Of note for this clone: Sequence at one end of the junction differs from germline and may be a read error. The CDR3 sequence: CASSPRTGGQETQYF. The CDR3 DNA is TGTGCTAGCAGCCCTCGGACAGGGGGCCAAGAGACCCAGTACTTC. The rearrangement joins TRBV7-7 to TRBJ2-5, with 10 nucleotides matching TRBD1. Germline V CDR1 and CDR2: SSHAT, FNYEAQ (reference sequence). The CDR3 spans 15 residues.

This clone was detected a few times. The chain combines TRBV6-5 with TRBJ2-3; possible D gene TRBD1, 6 bases. The CDR3 runs to 14 residues. Between the trimmed V and J ends, which lost 5 bases and 3 bases, there was a span of 12 bases. Germline CDR1 MNHEY, CDR2 SVGAGI. The CDR3 spells CASSERTVTDTQYF. CDR3 sequence (DNA): TGTGCCAGCAGTGAACGGACAGTGACAGATACGCAGTATTTT.

V gene TRBV7-8 combines with J gene TRBJ2-2, with a tentative D call TRBD1 (5 bases). Germline assignment: CDR1 SGHVS and CDR2 FQNEAQ. The ends were cut back, 3 bases at V and 5 bases at J, with 7 bases in the middle. The CDR3 extends over 13 amino acids. The CDR3 protein is CASSLQGTGELFF. In DNA form, the CDR3 reads TGTGCCAGCAGCTTGCAGGGAACCGGGGAGCTGTTTTTT.